The source of this TCR beta chain is a study of T cell repertoires and HLA-DP antigens. Between the trimmed V and J ends, which lost 0 bases and 5 bases, there was a span of 14 bases. Germline values: CDR1 SGHRS, CDR2 YFSETQ. CDR3 length equals 15 residues. The table lists this clone with a few counts. Its antigen is unknown. The method was immunoSEQ multiplex PCR; TCRdb's version includes in-frame clones alone and lacks a portion of them. Of about 73,000 clones in the sample, around 77% were seen once. The TCR comes from a man in his fifties or sixties in good health and CMV-seronegative. The source material was CD4+ T cells from PBMCs. The rearrangement joins TRBV5-1 to TRBJ2-5, with D perhaps assigned TRBD1 or TRBD2 (6 bases each). Here the CDR3 reads CASSLGDSQGETQYF. The CDR3 region has the DNA TGCGCCAGCAGCTTGGGGGACTCTCAGGGGGAGACCCAGTACTTC.